This T cell receptor beta chain was captured by sequencing in a study of OX40 agonist ivuxolimab in advanced cancers. About the research overall: The patients received ivuxolimab by intravenous route every 2 weeks at 0.01 to 10 mg/kg. Three patients, one with hepatocellular carcinoma and two with cutaneous melanoma, achieved partial responses.

Study results and limitations: Antigen specificity remained undetermined for the expanded peripheral T cells.

Generated by immunoSEQ multiplex PCR, the TCRdb table keeps only in-frame clones and is missing some. The sample has 22,000 or so clones; approximately 84% are singletons. The CDR3 loop spans 13 amino acids. V was clipped by 0 bases and J by 6 bases, with 7 bases between them. From germline, CDR1 is SGHDT and CDR2 YYEEEE. This clone has only one observation. Its antigen is unidentified. With only one base between it and a far larger clone, this is likely a read error. The sequencing here drew on CD4+ or CD8+ T cells sorted from blood, taken in a trial of the OX40 agonist ivuxolimab. The clonotype comes from an adult with an advanced solid tumor such as melanoma, head and neck, liver or kidney cancer. V is TRBV5-6 and J is TRBJ2-1; D is undetermined. As DNA, the CDR3 is TGTGCCAGCAGCTTGGTGTGGGGCAATGAGCAGTTCTTC. It codes for CASSLVWGNEQFF.